The 6 T cell receptor beta chains below were found in one sample sequenced in a study of vaccination and CD4 T cells after COVID-19 (dated by TCRdb to 2021 to 2024). The treatment or condition label, read with the paper, signifies: roughly 10-day PBMC culture with coronavirus spike peptide pools or control peptides (ViraFEST assay). The antigens for these receptors are not known. Library preparation used PCR. Sequencing instrument: Illumina iSeq 100. DNA from cultured CD4+ T cells was subjected to TCR sequencing with the Oncomine TCR Beta short-read assay at the Johns Hopkins FTIC core. TCRdb reanalyzed the raw reads on its own, using fastp at Q25 for trimming and MiXCR for clone calling, and kept in-frame beta chains. Rows are combined by CDR3 protein, so each entry shows the most common genes and DNA. This sample comprises about 24,000 distinct CDR3 sequences, under 65% of them detected only once. About 14% of the sample is taken by the ten largest.

Here the sequenced sample was CD4+ T cells from blood, cultured in vitro, taken after SARS-CoV-2 vaccination. These receptor sequences come from a human donor who received a COVID-19 vaccine.

The genes are TRBV6-1 and TRBJ1-4; 9 bases are shared with TRBD1. The CDR3 is 15 residues long. Germline-derived CDR1 and CDR2 are MNHNS and SASEGT. The junction had 7 bases not matched to a gene; V was cut back by 5 bases and J by 6 bases. The CDR3 region has the DNA TGTGCCAGCAGTCCACGACAGGGGGACCATGAAAAACTGTTTTTT. Encoded protein: CASSPRQGDHEKLFF.

This chain joins TRBV27 and TRBJ1-1; unclear D gene. Germline V CDR1 and CDR2: MNHEY, SMNVEV (reference sequence). CDR3 length: 13 residues. V shed 4 bases and J shed 0 bases, with 6 bases lying between them. The CDR3: CASSSSMNTEAFF. The DNA of the CDR3 is TGTGCCAGCAGTTCGAGTATGAACACTGAAGCTTTCTTT.

This clonotype was found a few times. The rearrangement links TRBV7-3 to TRBJ1-2; D is perhaps TRBD1 (6 bases). Germline CDR1 is SGHTA and CDR2 is FQGTGA. The CDR3 sequence is 14 residues long. The germline V and J ends were trimmed by 1 base and 11 bases, with 17 bases remaining between them. Here the CDR3 reads CASSLKGGGTPYTF. Written as DNA, the CDR3 is TGTGCCAGCAGCTTAAAAGGGGGGGGAACCCCTTACACCTTC.

This sequence joins TRBV20-1 and TRBJ1-5; possible D gene TRBD1, 5 bases. With 0 bases removed from V and 3 bases from J, the gap between germline ends came to 6 bases. Germline V gives CDR1 DFQATT, CDR2 SNEGSKA (reference sequence). This CDR3 comprises 13 residues. CDR3 in DNA: TGCAGTGCTAGAGAGACAGACAATCAGCCCCAGCATTTT. Amino acid sequence: CSARETDNQPQHF.

The chain employs TRBV12-3 or TRBV12-4 and TRBJ1-6; tentatively, D is TRBD1 (6 bases). Trimming took off 4 bases at V and 10 bases at J, with 20 bases between the two ends. This CDR3 has 16 residues. The CDR3 loop is CASSSELGGVGSPLHF. CDR3 nucleotide sequence: TGTGCCAGCAGTTCAGAATTAGGGGGGGTGGGATCACCCCTCCACTTT.

J is TRBJ1-2 and V is TRBV20-1, with D tentatively TRBD1 (5 bases). The CDR3 totals 13 residues. Germline CDR1 reads DFQATT; CDR2 reads SNEGSKA (reference sequence). Trimming cost V 2 bases and J 6 bases, with 13 bases left between them. CDR3 protein: CSARSPGAHGYTF. Written as DNA, the CDR3 is TGCAGTGCTAGATCCCCCGGGGCCCATGGCTACACCTTC.